This T cell receptor (beta chain) was sequenced during a study of early T cells in non-severe SARS-CoV-2 infection (dated by TCRdb to about 2021). Concerning the study at large: Bulk RNA from unsorted whole blood was used for TCR sequencing, so alpha and beta chains could not be paired. Overall results and qualifications from the work: VDJdb matching was skewed toward anti-spike CD8 responses, so virus-specific expansions were likely underestimated and private and CD4 specificities were missed.

The library was made by 5' RACE. Sequencing relied on a NextSeq 500. The TCR library protocol attached unique molecular identifiers to individual cDNA molecules to correct for sequencing error and PCR bias. Both TCR alpha and beta chains were sequenced, and tight co-correlation was observed between alpha and beta sequence abundances in each sample. In the source study's methods: Decombinator V4 was used to annotate the V gene, J gene and CDR3 of the TCR sequences. TCRs were defined as expanded if a significant change between any two time points was detected under a Poisson model with p below 0.0001. TCR abundances were normalised to the total number of TCRs sequenced per sample and expressed as counts per million. TRAV1-2 paired with TRAJ12, TRAJ20 or TRAJ33 defined MAIT TCRs, while TRAV10 paired with TRAJ18 defined iNKT TCRs. VDJdb, accessed 1 November 2021, was searched for CMV, EBV and SARS-CoV-2 annotated TCRs, with TCRs annotated for multiple antigens excluded. The public sequencing data were trimmed at Q25 with fastp and processed into clonotypes with MiXCR by TCRdb, which kept only in-frame beta chains. One record per CDR3 amino acid sequence lists the most common genes and DNA. What appears here as the V and J calls and clone size reflects TCRdb's work, not the paper's. The sample table shows about 61,000 distinct CDR3 sequences, and around 12% are seen once. The leading ten clones occupy about 1% of the sample.

This clonotype was counted only a few times. Its antigen is currently not known. Base-call qualities are not available, and no considerably larger clone is one nucleotide away. A case-control design nested within a healthcare worker cohort in London, UK, was used, with weekly nasopharyngeal swab PCR tests and blood sampling performed. Healthcare workers were recruited during the week of the UK lockdown, between 23 and 31 March 2020, and followed weekly for up to roughly 15 weeks. V drops 5 bases and J drops 0 bases, leaving 14 bases in between. CDR1 is given as SGHAT and CDR2 as FQNNGV, both from the germline V gene. The CDR3 holds 17 amino acids from the cysteine to the phenylalanine. The read is trimmed to its CDR3 DNA, 51 bases read in frame from base 1.

The chain is assembled from TRBV11-2 and TRBJ2-6; D gene: possibly TRBD1, on 5 matching bases. The clonotype comes from an adult who was a healthcare worker with PCR-confirmed SARS-CoV-2 infection or an uninfected control (not recorded which). The donor label of this sample is uncertain. This sample comprised whole blood, obtained at baseline. Read as DNA, the sequence is TGTGCCAGCAGCCTCACCTCGACAGTCTCTGGGGCCAACGTCCTGACTTTC. This codes for CASSLTSTVSGANVLTF.